This TCR beta chain is from a study of beta chain features in type 1 diabetes. Study-wide points: Possible PCR preference for shorter templates applied equally to patients and controls. VDJ junctions in type 1 diabetes patients carried more deletions and fewer insertions. Moderate but significant shortening of TCRB CDR3s was recorded in all four CD4+ subsets from Type 1 diabetes patients.

Of the isolated RNA, all was reverse transcribed, and so the sequenced material was expressed TCRB transcripts. The table came from immunoSEQ multiplex PCR; TCRdb's copy has only in-frame clones and leaves some out. The data contain hundreds of thousands of clones, roughly 13% of them singletons. As concerns this clone: Its cognate antigen is unknown.

A single heparinised blood sample, averaging approximately 100 mL, was obtained per donor. Germline CDR1 and CDR2: SGDLS and YYNGEE. The CDR3 spans 15 residues. Trimming took off 0 bases at V and 4 bases at J, with 11 bases between the two ends. V gene TRBV9 combines with J gene TRBJ2-1; D is perhaps TRBD2 (6 bases). The sequencing sample was made of naive CD4+ T cells from blood. The TCR comes from a man in his late teens or twenties with type 1 diabetes. The CDR3 DNA sequence: TGTGCCAGCAGCGTAGGCAGTAGCGGTTACAATGAGCAGTTCTTC. Residues: CASSVGSSGYNEQFF.